This entry features one TCR beta chain sequence. This entry belongs to a study of T cell responses to AZD1222 COVID-19 vaccine. Repertoires were generated with immunoSEQ multiplex PCR, while TCRdb's copy carries only in-frame clones and drops some. The table records approximately 80,000 clones, approximately 90% of them present only once. Germline V gene data show CDR1 as SQVTM and CDR2 as ANQGSEA. The V and J ends lost 5 bases and 5 bases, in that order; junction bases with no gene match: 5. CDR3 size: 12 residues. This material consisted of peripheral blood, taken on day 0 of AZD1222 vaccination. The source of this sequence is an adult in good health. V and J are TRBV29-1 and TRBJ1-2, with 7 bases that match TRBD1. CDR3 sequence (DNA): TGCAGCGTTTTCACAGGGGAGTATGGCTACACCTTC. It translates to CSVFTGEYGYTF.